The 30 T cell receptor beta chains in this list originate from one sample, sequenced in a study of blood T cell repertoires in COVID-19. Method: immunoSEQ multiplex PCR; TCRdb's copy keeps in-frame clones and lacks some. This table holds 57,000 or so clones, just under 85% found once. The sequencing input was peripheral blood. The origin of the receptors is a man aged 70-80 years with acute or convalescent COVID-19.

This chain joins TRBV5-1 and TRBJ2-1; tentative D call: TRBD2 (6 bases). The germline CDR1 and CDR2 sequences are SGHRS and YFSETQ. V lost 3 bases to trimming and J lost 4 bases, with 11 bases between them. The CDR3 length is 14 residues. CDR3 nucleotides: TGCGCCAGCAGCTCCCGAGGGACTTACAATGAGCAGTTCTTC. As protein: CASSSRGTYNEQFF.

CDR3 nucleotides: TGTGCCAGCAGCCAACCAGGGTACGAGCAGTACTTC. It yields the protein CASSQPGYEQYF. The chain links TRBV3-1 (or the pseudogene TRBV3-2) to TRBJ2-7; D may be TRBD1 (5 bases). CDR1 is LGHDT and CDR2 is YNNKEL in the germline V gene (reference sequence). CDR3 size: 12 residues. V lost 2 bases and J 4 bases, leaving 6 bases between the germline ends.

This clone was seen a few times. The chain combines TRBV18 with TRBJ2-7, with D maybe TRBD2 (7 bases). The CDR3 totals 13 residues. CDR1 is KGHSH and CDR2 is LQKENI in the germline V gene. Trimming took 5 bases from V and 5 from J, leaving 13 bases between them. The DNA of the CDR3 is TGTGCCAGCTCATCGGGGGCGGGGGACGAGCAGTACTTC. Its protein is CASSSGAGDEQYF.

This rearrangement joins TRBV13 to TRBJ2-3, with 7 bases aligning to TRBD2. Germline loops: CDR1 PRHDT, CDR2 FYEKMQ (reference sequence). CDR3 size: 16 residues. Trimming removed 7 bases from V and 2 bases from J; junction bases left unmatched: 12. In DNA form, the CDR3 reads TGTGCCAGCACCTTTCCGGGGGGTCCCTCCACAGATACGCAGTATTTT. Translated, it gives CASTFPGGPSTDTQYF.

The chain combines TRBV7-2 with TRBJ1-2, with TRBD1 as a possible D gene (5 bases). V was clipped by 5 bases and J by 0 bases, with 13 bases between them. The CDR3 is 15 residues long. The germline gives CDR1 SGHTA, CDR2 FQGNSA. CDR3: CASSPAGGTNYGYTF. CDR3 nucleotides: TGTGCCAGCAGCCCAGCGGGGGGTACTAACTATGGCTACACCTTC.

J is TRBJ1-2 and V is TRBV18; no definite D call. V was clipped by 6 bases and J by 7 bases, with 12 bases between them. The length of the CDR3 is 12 residues. Germline V gene sequence: CDR1 KGHSH, CDR2 LQKENI. The CDR3 region is CASSLNRSGYTF. The DNA for the CDR3 is TGTGCCAGCTCCCTAAACCGGAGTGGCTACACCTTC. Using reference TRBV18 and TRBJ1-2 for the parts outside the CDR3, the full variable domain is NAGVMQNPRHLVRRRGQEARLRCSPMKGHSHVYWYRQLPEEGLKFMVYLQKENIIDESGMPKERFSAEFPKEGPSILRIQQVVRGDSAAYFCASSLNRSGYTFGSGTRLTVV.

This clone showed up just once. The rearrangement links TRBV2 to TRBJ2-1; perhaps TRBD1 as D (5 bases). Trimming stripped 6 bases from V and 0 bases from J, with 15 bases between. CDR3 length equals 16 residues. Looked up from germline, CDR1 is SNHLY and CDR2 is FYNNEI. CDR3 amino acids: CASSPGRETSYNEQFF. CDR3 coding DNA: TGTGCCAGCAGCCCCGGCAGGGAAACCTCCTACAATGAGCAGTTCTTC. Full variable domain (missing parts from reference TRBV2 and TRBJ2-1): EPEVTQTPSHQVTQMGQEVILRCVPISNHLYFYWYRQILGQKVEFLVSFYNNEISEKSEIFDDQFSVERPDGSNFTLKIRSTKLEDSAMYFCASSPGRETSYNEQFFGPGTRLTVL.

The V gene is TRBV3-1 (or the pseudogene TRBV3-2), the J gene TRBJ2-7, with 10 nucleotides matching TRBD2. J gave up 7 bases and V 4 bases, and 10 bases lay outside the gene matches. Germline V CDR1 and CDR2: LGHDT, YNNKEL (reference sequence). The CDR3 extends over 15 amino acids. The CDR3 sequence: CASSRVAGGEEEQYF. As DNA, the CDR3 is TGTGCCAGCAGCCGAGTAGCGGGGGGCGAGGAGGAGCAGTACTTC.

V is TRBV5-1 and J is TRBJ2-3; possible D gene TRBD2, 6 bases. The ends were cut back, 0 bases at V and 3 bases at J, with 8 bases in the middle. The CDR3 is 14 amino acids. The germline V gene encodes CDR1 SGHRS and CDR2 YFSETQ. CDR3 nucleotides: TGCGCCAGCAGCTTGGGGGAGGCAACAGATACGCAGTATTTT. This encodes CASSLGEATDTQYF.

V gene TRBV7-6 combines with J gene TRBJ2-1; 9 bases agree with TRBD1. The CDR3 contains 16 residues. Germline loops: CDR1 SGHVS, CDR2 FNYEAQ. V lost 1 base and J lost 7; bases outside the gene matches: 8. The CDR3 sequence: CASSLGSRTGANEQFF. The CDR3 coding sequence is TGTGCCAGCAGCTTAGGGTCTCGGACAGGGGCTAATGAGCAGTTCTTC.

The chain combines TRBV11-2 with TRBJ2-5; 10 bases line up with TRBD2. CDR1 SGHAT and CDR2 FQNNGV come from the germline V gene. Trimming took 0 bases from V and 5 from J; bases not matched to a gene: 6. CDR3 length: 16 amino acids. The CDR3 DNA reads TGTGCCAGCAGCTTAGATCAGAGCGGGGGGGCGGAGACCCAGTACTTC. Amino acids: CASSLDQSGGAETQYF.

With respect to this clone: In the same sample, other DNA sequences code for this CDR3. J is TRBJ1-6 and V is TRBV6-5; no clear D. Germline CDR1 MNHEY, CDR2 SVGAGI. The CDR3 covers 14 residues. With 0 bases removed from V and 8 bases from J, the gap between germline ends came to 8 bases. DNA of the CDR3: TGTGCCAGCAGTTACTCGGGCGGGGATTCACCCCTCCACTTT. Residues: CASSYSGGDSPLHF.

This clone was counted once. This chain connects TRBV4-1 to TRBJ1-4, with D perhaps TRBD1 (6 bases). This CDR3 is built from 13 residues. Trimming cost V 2 bases and J 8 bases, with 9 bases left between them. CDR1 and CDR2 (germline): MGHRA, YSYEKL. The CDR3 bases are TGCGCCAGCAGCCAAATAACAGGGGAAAAACTGTTTTTT. Protein: CASSQITGEKLFF.

The V call is TRBV6-1, the J call TRBJ2-2, with 8 nucleotides matching TRBD2. The CDR3 loop spans 17 amino acids. Germline-derived CDR1 and CDR2 are MNHNS and SASEGT. V gave up 2 bases and J gave up 2 bases; unmatched junction bases: 7. The CDR3 nucleotides are TGTGCCAGCAGTGAAAGGCGGGGGGCCATAAACACCGGGGAGCTGTTTTTT. Protein: CASSERRGAINTGELFF.

The genes are TRBV28 and TRBJ2-2, with 8 bases aligning to TRBD1. The CDR3 has 15 residues. The V gene end was trimmed by 6 bases and the J gene end by 2 bases; junction bases not matched to a gene: 5. CDR1 is MDHEN, CDR2 SYDVKM, per germline. The CDR3 DNA reads as TGTGCCAGCAGGGCCGGGACAGGTAACACCGGGGAGCTGTTTTTT. Amino acids: CASRAGTGNTGELFF.

This chain links TRBV6-5 with TRBJ1-3; 8 nucleotides line up with TRBD1. Looked up from germline, CDR1 is MNHEY and CDR2 is SVGAGI. The J segment lost 0 bases and the V segment lost 7 bases, leaving 5 bases of the junction unmatched. The CDR3 is made up of 15 amino acids. CDR3 sequence reads: CASMRDRRSGNTIYF. The CDR3 DNA sequence: TGTGCCAGCATGCGGGACAGGCGCTCTGGAAACACCATATATTTT.

The chain recombines TRBV19 with TRBJ1-2; 10 positions agree with TRBD1. J was trimmed by 5 bases and V by 0 bases; bases with no gene match: 6. Germline lookup yields CDR1 LNHDA and CDR2 SQIVND (reference sequence). The CDR3 loop spans 16 amino acids. The CDR3 is CASSIEPRDRGYGYTF. The CDR3 DNA sequence: TGTGCCAGTAGTATAGAGCCACGGGACAGGGGTTATGGCTACACCTTC.

In DNA form, the CDR3 reads TGTGCCAGCTCACTAAACCAGGGGGACACTGAAGCTTTCTTT. Encoded protein: CASSLNQGDTEAFF. This chain links TRBV18 with TRBJ1-1, with TRBD1 matching 7 bases. There are 14 residues in the CDR3. Trimming took 4 bases from V and 3 from J; bases not matched to a gene: 5. Germline CDR1 reads KGHSH; CDR2 reads LQKENI.

This rearrangement joins TRBV5-4 to TRBJ1-2; D unclear. Germline V gene sequence: CDR1 SGHNT, CDR2 YYREEE (reference sequence). Between the trimmed V and J ends, which lost 4 bases and 5 bases, there was a span of 9 bases. This CDR3 contains 12 residues. The CDR3 is CASSAEGYGYTF. Written as DNA, the CDR3 is TGTGCCAGCAGCGCCGAGGGATATGGCTACACCTTC. Using reference TRBV5-4 and TRBJ1-2 for the parts outside the CDR3, the full variable domain is ETGVTQSPTHLIKTRGQQVTLRCSSQSGHNTVSWYQQALGQGPQFIFQYYREEENGRGNFPPRFSGLQFPNYSSELNVNALELDDSALYLCASSAEGYGYTFGSGTRLTVV.

V and J are TRBV5-1 and TRBJ2-3, with 7 bases lining up with TRBD2. The length of the CDR3 is 16 residues. Germline CDR1 SGHRS, CDR2 YFSETQ. J gave up 6 bases and V 0 bases, and 10 bases lay outside the gene matches. DNA of the CDR3: TGCGCCAGCAGCTTGGCAGTACTAGCGTCATCGGATACGCAGTATTTT. This encodes CASSLAVLASSDTQYF.

This clone came up once. This chain's CDR3 is CASSRGRGSSYNEQFF. DNA of the CDR3: TGCGCCAGCAGCCGAGGGAGGGGAAGCTCCTACAATGAGCAGTTCTTC. The chain joins TRBV4-1 to TRBJ2-1; 7 bases are a match to TRBD2. With V trimmed by 4 bases and J by 0 bases, 6 bases remained unmatched. In germline, CDR1 is MGHRA, CDR2 YSYEKL. This CDR3 region has 16 residues.

The V call is TRBV7-2, the J call TRBJ2-1; 8 nucleotides align to TRBD2. After removal of 2 bases from V and 2 bases from J, the junction contained 5 bases not matched to a gene. CDR1 and CDR2 from the germline V gene are SGHTA and FQGNSA. The CDR3 spans 16 residues. CDR3 protein: CASSLRTSSPYNEQFF. For the CDR3, the DNA is TGTGCCAGCAGCTTACGGACTAGCTCCCCCTACAATGAGCAGTTCTTC. The full variable domain, in which reference TRBV7-2 and TRBJ2-1 provide the parts outside the CDR3, is GAGVSQSPSNKVTEKGKDVELRCDPISGHTALYWYRQSLGQGLEFLIYFQGNSAPDKSGLPSDRFSAERTGGSVSTLTIQRTQQEDSAVYLCASSLRTSSPYNEQFFGPGTRLTVL.

The V gene is TRBV20-1, the J gene TRBJ2-5; no clear D. CDR3 length: 11 residues. Trimming removed 5 bases from V and 4 bases from J, with 8 bases in between. Germline V lookup: CDR1 DFQATT, CDR2 SNEGSKA (reference sequence). CDR3 in DNA: TGCAGTGCTGGCCCCTTAGAGACCCAGTACTTC. This translates into CSAGPLETQYF.

In this sample, this clone turned up a few times. The rearrangement uses TRBV19 and TRBJ1-2, with D possibly being TRBD1 (5 bases). Germline CDR1 is LNHDA and CDR2 is SQIVND (reference sequence). The V gene lost 7 bases and the J gene lost 3 bases, with 15 bases spanning the gap. The CDR3 loop spans 14 amino acids. This chain's CDR3 is CASTTFGGYYGYTF. The CDR3 coding sequence is TGTGCCAGTACCACGTTCGGGGGTTACTATGGCTACACCTTC.

The V gene is TRBV28, the J gene TRBJ2-1, with TRBD2 matching 11 bases. The V gene's germline CDR1 is MDHEN and CDR2 SYDVKM. The CDR3 length is 16 residues. V was pared by 4 bases and J by 9 bases, with 11 bases of the junction left unmatched. CDR3 nucleotide sequence: TGTGCCAGCAGTTGGCCGGGTAGCGGGGGGGCAAGTGAGCAGTTCTTC. This sequence encodes CASSWPGSGGASEQFF.

The J gene is TRBJ1-6, the V gene TRBV5-5; no firm D call. CDR1 and CDR2 (germline): SGHKS, YYEKEE (reference sequence). V dropped 4 bases and J dropped 10 bases, with 15 bases sitting between them. The CDR3 extends over 14 amino acids. CDR3 residues: CASSPVEGDSPLHF. In nucleotides, the CDR3 is TGTGCCAGCAGCCCCGTGGAGGGTGACTCACCCCTCCACTTT. The full variable domain, completed using reference TRBV5-5 and TRBJ1-6, is DAGVTQSPTHLIKTRGQQVTLRCSPISGHKSVSWYQQVLGQGPQFIFQYYEKEERGRGNFPDRFSARQFPNYSSELNVNALLLGDSALYLCASSPVEGDSPLHFGNGTRLTVT.

The chain is built from TRBV7-3 and TRBJ2-5; D ambiguous. The germline CDR1 and CDR2 sequences are SGHTA and FQGTGA. The CDR3 runs to 13 residues. Trimming cost V 0 bases and J 4 bases, with 6 bases left between them. CDR3 sequence reads: CASSLTVSETQYF. CDR3 coding DNA: TGTGCCAGCAGCTTAACTGTATCAGAGACCCAGTACTTC.

The chain recombines TRBV18 with TRBJ2-7, with D possibly TRBD1 on 6 matching bases. V was pared by 2 bases and J by 5 bases, with 13 bases between. Germline V gene data show CDR1 as KGHSH and CDR2 as LQKENI. This CDR3 is 14 amino acids long. The DNA for the CDR3 is TGTGCCAGCTCACCAAATACAGGGAACCACGAGCAGTACTTC. As protein: CASSPNTGNHEQYF.

The gene calls are TRBV11-2 and TRBJ2-2; 9 nucleotides match TRBD1. J gave up 4 bases and V 6 bases, and 3 bases lay outside the gene matches. The CDR3 totals 14 residues. Per the germline V gene, CDR1 is SGHAT and CDR2 is FQNNGV. CDR3: CASRGQGVTGELFF. CDR3 bases: TGTGCCAGCAGGGGACAGGGAGTCACCGGGGAGCTGTTTTTT.

This chain connects TRBV6-5 to TRBJ2-2; D remains unclear. In germline, CDR1 is MNHEY, CDR2 SVGAGI. Trimming took off 0 bases at V and 1 base at J, with 6 bases between the two ends. The CDR3 is made up of 15 amino acids. The CDR3 sequence: CASSYSRQNTGELFF. CDR3 nucleotide sequence: TGTGCCAGCAGTTACTCGAGGCAGAACACCGGGGAGCTGTTTTTT.